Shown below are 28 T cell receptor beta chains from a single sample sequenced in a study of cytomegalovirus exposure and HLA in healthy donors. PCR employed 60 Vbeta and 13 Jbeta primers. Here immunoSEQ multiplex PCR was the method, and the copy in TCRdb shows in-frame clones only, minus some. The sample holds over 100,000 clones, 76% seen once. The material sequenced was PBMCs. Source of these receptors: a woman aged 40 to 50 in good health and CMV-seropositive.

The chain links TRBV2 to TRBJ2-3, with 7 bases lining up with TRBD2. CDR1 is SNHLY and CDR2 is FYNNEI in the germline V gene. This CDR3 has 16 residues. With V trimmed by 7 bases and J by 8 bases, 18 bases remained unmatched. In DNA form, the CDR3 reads TGTGCCAGCACCCTGGGGGGACTACTGCTCAGAGGTACGCAGTATTTT. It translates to CASTLGGLLLRGTQYF.

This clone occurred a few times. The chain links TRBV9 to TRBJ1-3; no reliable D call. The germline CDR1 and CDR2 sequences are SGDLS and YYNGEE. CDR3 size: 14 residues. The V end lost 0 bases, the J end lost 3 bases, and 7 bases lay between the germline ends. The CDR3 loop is CASSVGGDGNTIYF. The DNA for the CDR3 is TGTGCCAGCAGCGTAGGAGGTGATGGAAACACCATATATTTT.

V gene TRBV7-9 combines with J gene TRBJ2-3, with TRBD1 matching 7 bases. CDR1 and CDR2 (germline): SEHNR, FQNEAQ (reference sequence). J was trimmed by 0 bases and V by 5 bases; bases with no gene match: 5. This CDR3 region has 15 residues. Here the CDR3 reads CASSPVTGSTDTQYF. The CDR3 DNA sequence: TGTGCCAGCAGCCCGGTGACAGGGAGCACAGATACGCAGTATTTT. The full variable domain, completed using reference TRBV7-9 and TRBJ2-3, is DTGVSQNPRHKITKRGQNVTFRCDPISEHNRLYWYRQTLGQGPEFLTYFQNEAQLEKSRLLSDRFSAERPKGSFSTLEIQRTEQGDSAMYLCASSPVTGSTDTQYFGPGTRLTVL.

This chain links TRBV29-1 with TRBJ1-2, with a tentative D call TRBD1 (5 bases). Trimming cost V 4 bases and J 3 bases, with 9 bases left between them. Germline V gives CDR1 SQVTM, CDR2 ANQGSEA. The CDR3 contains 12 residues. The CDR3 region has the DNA TGCAGCGTTGGCGACAGTCACTATGGCTACACCTTC. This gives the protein CSVGDSHYGYTF.

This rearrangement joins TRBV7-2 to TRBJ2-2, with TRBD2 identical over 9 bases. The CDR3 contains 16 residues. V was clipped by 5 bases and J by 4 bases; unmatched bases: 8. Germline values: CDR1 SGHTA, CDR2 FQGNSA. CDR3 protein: CASSIRGGARTGELFF. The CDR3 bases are TGTGCCAGCAGCATCCGCGGGGGGGCGCGCACCGGGGAGCTGTTTTTT.

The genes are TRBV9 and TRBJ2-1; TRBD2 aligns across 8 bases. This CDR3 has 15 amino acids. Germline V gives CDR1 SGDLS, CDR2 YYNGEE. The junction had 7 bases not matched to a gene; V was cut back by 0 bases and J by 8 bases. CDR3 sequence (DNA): TGTGCCAGCAGCGTAGTGGCGGGGGGCCTCGATGAGCAGTTCTTC. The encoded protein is CASSVVAGGLDEQFF.

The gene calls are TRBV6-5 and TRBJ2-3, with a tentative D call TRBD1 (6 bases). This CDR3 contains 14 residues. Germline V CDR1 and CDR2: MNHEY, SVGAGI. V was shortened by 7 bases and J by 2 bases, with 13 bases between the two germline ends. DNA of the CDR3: TGTGCCAGCAAAGGACAGCCTTCCACAGATACGCAGTATTTT. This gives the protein CASKGQPSTDTQYF.

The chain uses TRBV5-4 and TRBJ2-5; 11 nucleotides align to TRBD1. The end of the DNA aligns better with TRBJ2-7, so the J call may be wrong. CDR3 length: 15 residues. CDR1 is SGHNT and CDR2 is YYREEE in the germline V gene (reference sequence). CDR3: CASSGDRGFLDEQYF. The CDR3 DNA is TGTGCCAGCAGCGGGGACAGGGGGTTCCTCGACGAGCAGTACTTC.

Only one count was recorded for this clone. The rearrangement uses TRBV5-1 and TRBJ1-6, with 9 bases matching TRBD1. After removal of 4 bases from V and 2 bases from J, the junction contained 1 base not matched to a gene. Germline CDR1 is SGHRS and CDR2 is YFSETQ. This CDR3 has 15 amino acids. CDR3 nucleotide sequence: TGCGCCAGCAGCGGGACAGGGACCTATAATTCACCCCTCCACTTT. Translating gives CASSGTGTYNSPLHF. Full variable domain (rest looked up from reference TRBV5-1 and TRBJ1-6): KAGVTQTPRYLIKTRGQQVTLSCSPISGHRSVSWYQQTPGQGLQFLFEYFSETQRNKGNFPGRFSGRQFSNSRSEMNVSTLELGDSALYLCASSGTGTYNSPLHFGNGTRLTVT.

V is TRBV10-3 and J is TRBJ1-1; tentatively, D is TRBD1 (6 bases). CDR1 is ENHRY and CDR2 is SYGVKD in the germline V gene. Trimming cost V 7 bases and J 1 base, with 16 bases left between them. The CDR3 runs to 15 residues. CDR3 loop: CAITSAGAGNTEAFF. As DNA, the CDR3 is TGTGCCATCACCTCAGCGGGGGCAGGGAACACTGAAGCTTTCTTT.

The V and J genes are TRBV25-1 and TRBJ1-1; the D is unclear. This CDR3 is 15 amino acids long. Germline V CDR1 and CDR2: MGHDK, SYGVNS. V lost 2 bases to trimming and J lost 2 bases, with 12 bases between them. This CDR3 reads CASSELGGRNTEAFF. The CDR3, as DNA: TGTGCCAGCAGTGAACTCGGAGGCCGCAACACTGAAGCTTTCTTT.

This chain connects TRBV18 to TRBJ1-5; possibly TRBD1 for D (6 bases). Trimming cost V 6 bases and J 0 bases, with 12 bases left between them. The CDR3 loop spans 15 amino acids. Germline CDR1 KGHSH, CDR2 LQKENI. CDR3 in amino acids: CASSITGSSNQPQHF. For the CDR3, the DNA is TGTGCCAGCTCTATCACAGGGAGTAGCAATCAGCCCCAGCATTTT. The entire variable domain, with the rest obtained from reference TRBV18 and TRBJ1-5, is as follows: NAGVMQNPRHLVRRRGQEARLRCSPMKGHSHVYWYRQLPEEGLKFMVYLQKENIIDESGMPKERFSAEFPKEGPSILRIQQVVRGDSAAYFCASSITGSSNQPQHFGDGTRLSIL.

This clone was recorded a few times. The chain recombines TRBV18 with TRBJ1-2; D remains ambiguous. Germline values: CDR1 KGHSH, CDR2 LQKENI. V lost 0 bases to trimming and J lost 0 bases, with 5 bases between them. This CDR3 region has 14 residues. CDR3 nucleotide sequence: TGTGCCAGCTCACCACCCGGTGCTAACTATGGCTACACCTTC. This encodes CASSPPGANYGYTF.

The CDR3 protein is CAWGGATEAFF. In DNA, the CDR3 is TGTGCCTGGGGGGGGGCCACTGAAGCTTTCTTT. The J gene is TRBJ1-1, the V gene TRBV30, with TRBD1 as a possible D gene (6 bases). CDR3 size: 11 residues. The germline CDR1 and CDR2 sequences are GTSNPN and SVGIG (reference sequence). V lost 5 bases and J lost 4, with 8 bases in between.

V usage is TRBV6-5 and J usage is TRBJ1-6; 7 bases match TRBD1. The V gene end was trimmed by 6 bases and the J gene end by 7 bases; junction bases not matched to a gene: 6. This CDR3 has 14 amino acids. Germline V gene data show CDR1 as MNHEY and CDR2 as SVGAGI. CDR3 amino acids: CASRRQGWNSPLHF. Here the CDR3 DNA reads TGTGCCAGCAGACGACAGGGATGGAATTCACCCCTCCACTTT.

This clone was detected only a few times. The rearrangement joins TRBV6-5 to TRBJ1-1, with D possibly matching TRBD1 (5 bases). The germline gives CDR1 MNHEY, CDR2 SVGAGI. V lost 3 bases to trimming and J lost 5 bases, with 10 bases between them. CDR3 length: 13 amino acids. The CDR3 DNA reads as TGTGCCAGCAGTTATCGGGGGGGGACTGAAGCTTTCTTT. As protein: CASSYRGGTEAFF.

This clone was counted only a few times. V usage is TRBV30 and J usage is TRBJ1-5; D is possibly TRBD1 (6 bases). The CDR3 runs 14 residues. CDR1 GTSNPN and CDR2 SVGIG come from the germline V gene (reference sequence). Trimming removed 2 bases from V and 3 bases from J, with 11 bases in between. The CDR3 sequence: CAWSRQAYNQPQHF. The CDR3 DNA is TGTGCCTGGAGTAGACAGGCGTACAATCAGCCCCAGCATTTT.

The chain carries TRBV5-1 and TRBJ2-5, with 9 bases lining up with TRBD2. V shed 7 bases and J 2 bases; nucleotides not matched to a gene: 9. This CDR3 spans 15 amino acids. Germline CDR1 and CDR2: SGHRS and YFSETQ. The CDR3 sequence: CASSRGGGRQETQYF. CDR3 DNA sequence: TGCGCCAGCTCGCGCGGGGGGGGGCGACAAGAGACCCAGTACTTC. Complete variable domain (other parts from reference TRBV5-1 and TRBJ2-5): KAGVTQTPRYLIKTRGQQVTLSCSPISGHRSVSWYQQTPGQGLQFLFEYFSETQRNKGNFPGRFSGRQFSNSRSEMNVSTLELGDSALYLCASSRGGGRQETQYFGPGTRLLVL.

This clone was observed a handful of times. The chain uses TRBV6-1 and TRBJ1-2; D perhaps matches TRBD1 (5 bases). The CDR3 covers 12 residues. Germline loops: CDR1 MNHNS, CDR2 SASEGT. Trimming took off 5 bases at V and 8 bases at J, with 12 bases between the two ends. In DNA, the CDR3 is TGTGCCAGCAGTCCTCAGGGAGGAGGCTACACCTTC. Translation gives CASSPQGGGYTF.

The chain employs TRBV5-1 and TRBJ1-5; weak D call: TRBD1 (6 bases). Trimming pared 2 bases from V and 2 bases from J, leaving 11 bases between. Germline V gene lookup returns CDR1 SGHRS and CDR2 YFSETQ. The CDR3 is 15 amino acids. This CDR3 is CASSLGGVGNQPQHF. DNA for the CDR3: TGCGCCAGCAGCTTAGGGGGGGTCGGCAATCAGCCCCAGCATTTT.

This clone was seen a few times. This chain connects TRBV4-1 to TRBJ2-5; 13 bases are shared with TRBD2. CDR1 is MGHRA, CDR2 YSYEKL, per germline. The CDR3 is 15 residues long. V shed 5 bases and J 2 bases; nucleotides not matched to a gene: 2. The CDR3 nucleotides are TGCGCCAGCAGCAGACTAGCGGGAGGACAAGAGACCCAGTACTTC. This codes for CASSRLAGGQETQYF.

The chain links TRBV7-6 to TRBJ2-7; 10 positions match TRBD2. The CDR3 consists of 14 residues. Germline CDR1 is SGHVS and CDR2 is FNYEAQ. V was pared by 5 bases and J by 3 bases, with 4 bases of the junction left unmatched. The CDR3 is CASSTLAGVYEQYF. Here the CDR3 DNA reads TGTGCCAGCAGCACCCTAGCGGGAGTCTACGAGCAGTACTTC.

CDR3 in amino acids: CASSLYAGADGYTF. CDR3 sequence (DNA): TGCGCCAGCAGCTTGTACGCGGGGGCAGATGGCTACACCTTC. V is TRBV5-1 and J is TRBJ1-2; D possibly corresponds to TRBD1 (6 bases). V was cut by 1 base and J by 6 bases, with 13 bases left in between. Germline V gene lookup returns CDR1 SGHRS and CDR2 YFSETQ. The CDR3 spans 14 residues.

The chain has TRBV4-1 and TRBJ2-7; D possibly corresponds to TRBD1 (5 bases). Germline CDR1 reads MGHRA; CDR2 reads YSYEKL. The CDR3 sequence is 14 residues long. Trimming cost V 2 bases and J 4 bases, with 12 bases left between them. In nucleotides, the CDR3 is TGCGCCAGCAGCCAACCTTCCAACAGGTACGAGCAGTACTTC. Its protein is CASSQPSNRYEQYF.

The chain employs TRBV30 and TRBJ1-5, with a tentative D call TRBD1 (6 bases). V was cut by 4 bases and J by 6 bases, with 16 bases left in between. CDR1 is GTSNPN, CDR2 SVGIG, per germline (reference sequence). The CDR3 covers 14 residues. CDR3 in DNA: TGTGCCTGGACGCCGGGACAAACCTTTCAGCCCCAGCATTTT. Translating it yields CAWTPGQTFQPQHF.

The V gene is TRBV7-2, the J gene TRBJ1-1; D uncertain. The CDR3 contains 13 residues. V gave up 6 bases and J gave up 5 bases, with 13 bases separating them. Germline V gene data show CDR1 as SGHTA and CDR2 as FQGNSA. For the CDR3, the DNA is TGTGCCAGCAGACTGGGCCCGGGAACTGAAGCTTTCTTT. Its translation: CASRLGPGTEAFF.

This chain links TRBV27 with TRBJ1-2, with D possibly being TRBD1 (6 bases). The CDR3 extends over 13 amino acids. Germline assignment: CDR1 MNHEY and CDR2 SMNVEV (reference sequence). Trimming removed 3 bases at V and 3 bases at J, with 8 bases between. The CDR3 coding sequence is TGTGCCAGCAGTTTGGGGGCCTACTATGGCTACACCTTC. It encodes CASSLGAYYGYTF.

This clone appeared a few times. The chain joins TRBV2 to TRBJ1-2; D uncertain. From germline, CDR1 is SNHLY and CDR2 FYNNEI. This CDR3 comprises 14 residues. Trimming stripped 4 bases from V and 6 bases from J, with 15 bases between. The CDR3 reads CASSGNPGIDGYTF. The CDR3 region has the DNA TGTGCCAGCAGTGGGAACCCGGGGATCGATGGCTACACCTTC.